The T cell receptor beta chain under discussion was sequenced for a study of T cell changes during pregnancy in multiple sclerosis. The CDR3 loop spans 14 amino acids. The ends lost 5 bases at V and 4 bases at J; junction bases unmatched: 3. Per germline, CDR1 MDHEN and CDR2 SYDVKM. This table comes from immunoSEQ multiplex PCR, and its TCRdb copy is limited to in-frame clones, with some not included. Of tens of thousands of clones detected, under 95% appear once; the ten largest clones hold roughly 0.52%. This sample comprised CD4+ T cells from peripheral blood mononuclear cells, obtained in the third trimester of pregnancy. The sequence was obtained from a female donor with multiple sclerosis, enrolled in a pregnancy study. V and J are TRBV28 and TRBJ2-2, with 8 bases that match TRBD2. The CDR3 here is CASSGSGTTGELFF. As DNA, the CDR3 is TGTGCCAGCAGTGGTAGCGGGACCACCGGGGAGCTGTTTTTT.